The rows below give T cell receptor beta chains drawn from one sample of a study of blood T cell repertoires in COVID-19. Profiling relied on immunoSEQ multiplex PCR, and the TCRdb table lists in-frame clones only, not all of them. The sample lists 200,000 to 250,000 clones, about 84% occurring once. Source material: peripheral blood. Receptors originate from a human donor in a cohort sampled during active COVID-19. Each CDR3 is given with its conserved first and last residue. A D gene is named only where the DNA matches it firmly.

>TRBV4-3|14|NA|TRBJ1-5
CASSPTVSNQPQHF
>TRBV28|15|TRBD2|TRBJ2-7
CASSLGLAGAYEQYF
>TRBV30|15|TRBD1|TRBJ1-5
CAWSGSGGRNQPQHF
>TRBV20-1|13|NA|TRBJ1-1
CSASATGRLEAFF
>TRBV3-1/TRBV3-2|12|TRBD2|TRBJ2-3
CASSQPSGTQYF
>TRBV7-2|15|TRBD2|TRBJ2-1
CASSLGLAGYNEQFF
>TRBV28|16|TRBD1|TRBJ1-3
CASSMSTGSMANTIYF
>TRBV5-1|15|TRBD1|TRBJ2-5
CASSRGQALGETQYF
>TRBV3-1/TRBV3-2|16|TRBD2|TRBJ2-3
CASSQDEAGGRDTQYF
>TRBV18|16|NA|TRBJ1-5
CASSPLAGATNQPQHF
>TRBV28|12|TRBD2|TRBJ2-2
CASQGRAGELFF
>TRBV7-9|13|NA|TRBJ1-2
CASSGGRDYSYTF
>TRBV7-9|14|NA|TRBJ1-1
CASSVGARNTEAFF
>TRBV5-1|14|NA|TRBJ1-1
CASSQQGVITEAFF
>TRBV7-9|16|TRBD1|TRBJ1-5
CASSSPRDRGNQPQHF
>TRBV6-5|14|TRBD1|TRBJ1-2
CASEMGQGAYGYTF
>TRBV28|11|NA|TRBJ1-2
CASTLGDGYTF
>TRBV5-1|15|TRBD1|TRBJ2-1
CASSLGSGGLNEQFF
>TRBV19|18|TRBD2|TRBJ2-4
CASSNPRAGLARGNIQYF
>TRBV28|17|TRBD2|TRBJ2-7
CASSPIHLTGGYYEQYF
>TRBV5-5|14|NA|TRBJ1-1
CASSPSGRSTEAFF
>TRBV3-1/TRBV3-2|15|TRBD2|TRBJ2-3
CASSLRGGLTDTQYF
>TRBV6-5|15|TRBD2|TRBJ2-5
CASTGWGGEQETQYF